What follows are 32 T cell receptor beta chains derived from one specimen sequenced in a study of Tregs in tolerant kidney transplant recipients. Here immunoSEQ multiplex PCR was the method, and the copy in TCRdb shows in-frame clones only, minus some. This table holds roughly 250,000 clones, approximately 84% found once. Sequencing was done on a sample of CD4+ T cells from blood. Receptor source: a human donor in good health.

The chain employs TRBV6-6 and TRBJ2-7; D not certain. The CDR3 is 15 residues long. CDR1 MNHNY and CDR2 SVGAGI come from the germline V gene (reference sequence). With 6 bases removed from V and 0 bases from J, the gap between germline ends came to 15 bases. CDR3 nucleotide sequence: TGTGCCAGCAGCCTCCCCCATCGAAGCTCCTACGAGCAGTACTTC. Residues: CASSLPHRSSYEQYF.

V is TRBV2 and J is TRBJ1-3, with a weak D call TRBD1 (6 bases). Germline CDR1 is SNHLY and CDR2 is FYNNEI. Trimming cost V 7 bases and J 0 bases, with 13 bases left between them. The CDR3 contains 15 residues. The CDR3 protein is CASNREGLSGNTIYF. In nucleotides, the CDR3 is TGTGCCAGCAACAGGGAGGGGCTCTCTGGAAACACCATATATTTT.

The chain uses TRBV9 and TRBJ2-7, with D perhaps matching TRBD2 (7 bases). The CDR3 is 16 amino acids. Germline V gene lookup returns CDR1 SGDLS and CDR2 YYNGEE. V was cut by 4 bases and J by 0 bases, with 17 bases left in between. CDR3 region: CASSSRGAGASYEQYF. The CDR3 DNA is TGTGCCAGCAGCTCCAGGGGTGCGGGAGCCTCCTACGAGCAGTACTTC.

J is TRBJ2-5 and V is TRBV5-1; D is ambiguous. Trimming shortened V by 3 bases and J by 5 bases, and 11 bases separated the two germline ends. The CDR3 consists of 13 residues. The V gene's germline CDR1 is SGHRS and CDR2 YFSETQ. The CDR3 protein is CASSWVGWETQYF. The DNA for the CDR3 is TGCGCCAGCAGCTGGGTGGGCTGGGAGACCCAGTACTTC.

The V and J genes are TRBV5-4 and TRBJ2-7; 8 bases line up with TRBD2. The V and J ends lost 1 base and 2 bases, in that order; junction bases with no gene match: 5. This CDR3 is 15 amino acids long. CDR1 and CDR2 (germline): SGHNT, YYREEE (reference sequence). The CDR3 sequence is CASSLRSGATYEQYF. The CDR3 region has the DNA TGTGCCAGCAGCTTGCGTAGCGGGGCTACCTACGAGCAGTACTTC.

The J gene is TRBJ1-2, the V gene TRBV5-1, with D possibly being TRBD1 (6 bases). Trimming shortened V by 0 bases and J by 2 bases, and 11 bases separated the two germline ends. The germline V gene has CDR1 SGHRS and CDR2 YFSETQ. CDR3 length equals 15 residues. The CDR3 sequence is CASSLGLTGNYGYTF. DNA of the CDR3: TGCGCCAGCAGCTTGGGCCTTACAGGGAACTATGGCTACACCTTC. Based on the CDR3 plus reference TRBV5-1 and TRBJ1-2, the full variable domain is KAGVTQTPRYLIKTRGQQVTLSCSPISGHRSVSWYQQTPGQGLQFLFEYFSETQRNKGNFPGRFSGRQFSNSRSEMNVSTLELGDSALYLCASSLGLTGNYGYTFGSGTRLTVV.

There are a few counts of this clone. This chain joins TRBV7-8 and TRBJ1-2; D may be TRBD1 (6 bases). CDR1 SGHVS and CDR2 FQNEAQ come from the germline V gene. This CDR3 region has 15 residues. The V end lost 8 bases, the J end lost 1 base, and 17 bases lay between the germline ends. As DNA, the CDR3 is TGTGCCAGCGGCAAGGGGCAGGGGCTTAACTATGGCTACACCTTC. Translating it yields CASGKGQGLNYGYTF.

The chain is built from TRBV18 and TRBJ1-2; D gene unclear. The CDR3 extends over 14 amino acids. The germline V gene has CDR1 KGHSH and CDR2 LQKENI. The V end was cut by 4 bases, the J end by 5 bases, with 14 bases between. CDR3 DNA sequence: TGTGCCAGCTCACTAGCGGATCGGGGTTATGGCTACACCTTC. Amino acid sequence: CASSLADRGYGYTF.

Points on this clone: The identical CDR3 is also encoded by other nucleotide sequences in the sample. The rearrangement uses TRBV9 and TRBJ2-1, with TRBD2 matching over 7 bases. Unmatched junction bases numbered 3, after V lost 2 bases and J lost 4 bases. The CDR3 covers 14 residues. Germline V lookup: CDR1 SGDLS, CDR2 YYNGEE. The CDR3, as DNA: TGTGCCAGCAGCGTTAGCGGGTCTTACAATGAGCAGTTCTTC. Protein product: CASSVSGSYNEQFF.

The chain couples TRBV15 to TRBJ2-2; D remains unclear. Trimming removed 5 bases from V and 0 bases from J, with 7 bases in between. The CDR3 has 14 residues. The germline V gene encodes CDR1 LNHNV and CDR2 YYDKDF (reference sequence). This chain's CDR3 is CATSPHANTGELFF. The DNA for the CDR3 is TGTGCCACCAGCCCGCACGCGAACACCGGGGAGCTGTTTTTT.

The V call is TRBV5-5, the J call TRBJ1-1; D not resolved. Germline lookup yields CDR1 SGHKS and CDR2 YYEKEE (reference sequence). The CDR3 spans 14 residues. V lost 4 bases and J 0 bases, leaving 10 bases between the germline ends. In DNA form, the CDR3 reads TGTGCCAGCAGCGTAGGAGGACTGAACACTGAAGCTTTCTTT. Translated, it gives CASSVGGLNTEAFF.

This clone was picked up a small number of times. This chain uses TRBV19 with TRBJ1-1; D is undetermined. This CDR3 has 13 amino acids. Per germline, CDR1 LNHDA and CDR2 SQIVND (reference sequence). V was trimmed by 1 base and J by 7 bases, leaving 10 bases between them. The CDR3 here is CASSIGRGVEAFF. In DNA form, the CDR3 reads TGTGCCAGTAGTATAGGTCGGGGAGTTGAAGCTTTCTTT.

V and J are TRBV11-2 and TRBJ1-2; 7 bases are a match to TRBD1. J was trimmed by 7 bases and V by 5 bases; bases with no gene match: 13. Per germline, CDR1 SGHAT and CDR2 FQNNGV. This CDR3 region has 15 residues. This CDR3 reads CASSPIRQGPSGYTF. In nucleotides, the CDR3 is TGTGCCAGCAGCCCAATACGACAGGGTCCTTCTGGCTACACCTTC.

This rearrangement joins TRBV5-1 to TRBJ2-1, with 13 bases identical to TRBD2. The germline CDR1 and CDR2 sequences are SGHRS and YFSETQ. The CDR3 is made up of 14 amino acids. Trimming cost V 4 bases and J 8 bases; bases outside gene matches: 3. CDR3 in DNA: TGCGCCAGCAGCCCGGGGACTAGCGGGGATGAGCAGTTCTTC. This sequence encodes CASSPGTSGDEQFF.

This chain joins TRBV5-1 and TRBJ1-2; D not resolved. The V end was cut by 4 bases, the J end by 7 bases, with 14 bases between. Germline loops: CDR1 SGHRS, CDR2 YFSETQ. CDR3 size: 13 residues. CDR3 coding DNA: TGCGCCAGCAGCCTACTGGCCGAGGGTGGCTACACCTTC. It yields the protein CASSLLAEGGYTF.

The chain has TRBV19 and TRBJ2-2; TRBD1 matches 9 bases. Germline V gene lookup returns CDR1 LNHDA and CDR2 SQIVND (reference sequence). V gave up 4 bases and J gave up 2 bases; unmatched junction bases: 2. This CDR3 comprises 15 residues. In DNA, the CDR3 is TGTGCCAGTAGTAGGGACAGGGTAAACACCGGGGAGCTGTTTTTT. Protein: CASSRDRVNTGELFF.

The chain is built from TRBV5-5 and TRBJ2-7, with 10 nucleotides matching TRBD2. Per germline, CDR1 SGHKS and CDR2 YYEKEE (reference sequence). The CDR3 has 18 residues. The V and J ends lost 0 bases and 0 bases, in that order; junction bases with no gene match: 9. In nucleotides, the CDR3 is TGTGCCAGCAGCTTGGGGCTTACTAGCGGGGTATTCTCCTACGAGCAGTACTTC. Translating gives CASSLGLTSGVFSYEQYF.

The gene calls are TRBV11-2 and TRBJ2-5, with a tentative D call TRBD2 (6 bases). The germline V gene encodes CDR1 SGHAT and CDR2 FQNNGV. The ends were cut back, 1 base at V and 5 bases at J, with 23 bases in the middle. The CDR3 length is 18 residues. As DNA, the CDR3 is TGTGCCAGCAGCTTAGGGGTGGCCGGAGGAGGGCTACGGGAGACCCAGTACTTC. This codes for CASSLGVAGGGLRETQYF.

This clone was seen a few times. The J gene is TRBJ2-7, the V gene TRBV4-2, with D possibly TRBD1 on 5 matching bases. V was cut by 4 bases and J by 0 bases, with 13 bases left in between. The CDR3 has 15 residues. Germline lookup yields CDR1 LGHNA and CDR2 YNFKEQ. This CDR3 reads CASSRDRRSSYEQYF. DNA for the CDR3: TGTGCCAGCAGCCGTGACAGAAGAAGCTCCTACGAGCAGTACTTC.

The CDR3 bases are TGTGCCAGCCGGGTCAAACAAGGAGGCGCCTACGAGCAGTACTTC. Translating gives CASRVKQGGAYEQYF. The chain combines TRBV6-5 with TRBJ2-7, with D perhaps matching TRBD2 (5 bases). The CDR3 spans 15 residues. Between the trimmed V and J ends, which lost 8 bases and 2 bases, there was a span of 19 bases. Germline V gene lookup returns CDR1 MNHEY and CDR2 SVGAGI.

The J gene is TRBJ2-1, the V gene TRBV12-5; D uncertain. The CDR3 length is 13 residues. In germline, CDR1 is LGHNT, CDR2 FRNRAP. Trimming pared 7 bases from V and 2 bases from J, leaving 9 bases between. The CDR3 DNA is TGTGCTAGTGCGGTCCGTACCTACAATGAGCAGTTCTTC. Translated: CASAVRTYNEQFF.

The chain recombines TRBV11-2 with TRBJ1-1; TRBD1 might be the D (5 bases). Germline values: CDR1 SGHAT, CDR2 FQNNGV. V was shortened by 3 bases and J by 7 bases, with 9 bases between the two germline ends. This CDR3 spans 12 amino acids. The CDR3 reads CASSFQGFEAFF. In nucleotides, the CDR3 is TGTGCCAGCAGCTTTCAGGGATTTGAAGCTTTCTTT.

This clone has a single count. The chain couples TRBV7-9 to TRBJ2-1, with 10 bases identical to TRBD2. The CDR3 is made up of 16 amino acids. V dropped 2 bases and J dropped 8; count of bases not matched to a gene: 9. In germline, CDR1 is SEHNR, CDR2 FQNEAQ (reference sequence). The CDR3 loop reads CASSLYASGSSDEQFF. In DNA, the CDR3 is TGTGCCAGCAGCTTATACGCTAGCGGGAGTTCCGATGAGCAGTTCTTC.

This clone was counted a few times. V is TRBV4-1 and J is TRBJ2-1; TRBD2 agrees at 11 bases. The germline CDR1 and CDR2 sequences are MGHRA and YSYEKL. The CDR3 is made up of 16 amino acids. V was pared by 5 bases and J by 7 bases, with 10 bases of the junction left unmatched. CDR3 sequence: CASSGYTSGSRNEQFF. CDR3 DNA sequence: TGCGCCAGCAGCGGATATACTAGCGGGAGTAGGAATGAGCAGTTCTTC.

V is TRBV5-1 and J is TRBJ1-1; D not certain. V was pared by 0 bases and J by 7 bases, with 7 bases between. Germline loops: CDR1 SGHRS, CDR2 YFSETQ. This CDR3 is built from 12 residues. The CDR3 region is CASSLVGFEAFF. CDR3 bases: TGCGCCAGCAGCTTGGTGGGGTTTGAAGCTTTCTTT.

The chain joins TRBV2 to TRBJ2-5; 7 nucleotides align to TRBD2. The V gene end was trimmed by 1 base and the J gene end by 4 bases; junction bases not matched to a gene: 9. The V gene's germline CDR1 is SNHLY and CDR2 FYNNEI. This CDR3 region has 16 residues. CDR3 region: CASSEGGRALLETQYF. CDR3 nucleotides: TGTGCCAGCAGTGAAGGGGGGAGGGCCCTCTTAGAGACCCAGTACTTC.

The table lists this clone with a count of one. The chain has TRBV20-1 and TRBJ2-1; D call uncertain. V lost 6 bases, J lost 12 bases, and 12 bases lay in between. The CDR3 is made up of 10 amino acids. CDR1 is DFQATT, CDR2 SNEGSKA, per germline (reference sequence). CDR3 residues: CSASLYRQFF. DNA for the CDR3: TGCAGTGCCAGCCTTTACCGGCAGTTCTTC.

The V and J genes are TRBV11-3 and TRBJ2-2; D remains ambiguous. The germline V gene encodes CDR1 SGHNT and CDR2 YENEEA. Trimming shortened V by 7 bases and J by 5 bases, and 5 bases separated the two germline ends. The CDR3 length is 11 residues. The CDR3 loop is CASTVTGELFF. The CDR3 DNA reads TGTGCCAGCACCGTTACCGGGGAGCTGTTTTTT.

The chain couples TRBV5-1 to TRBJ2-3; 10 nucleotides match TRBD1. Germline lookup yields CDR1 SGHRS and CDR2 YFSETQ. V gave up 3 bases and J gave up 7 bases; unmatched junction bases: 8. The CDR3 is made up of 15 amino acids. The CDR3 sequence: CASSSSGTGVNTQYF. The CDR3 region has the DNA TGCGCCAGCAGCTCCTCCGGGACAGGGGTGAATACGCAGTATTTT.

The CDR3 bases are TGCGCCAGCAGCCAGACCGCGGGAGTGTCCTACGAGCAGTACTTC. The encoded protein is CASSQTAGVSYEQYF. The chain recombines TRBV4-1 with TRBJ2-7, with TRBD2 matching over 7 bases. The CDR3 loop spans 15 amino acids. The trim removed 3 bases at V and 1 base at J, leaving 6 bases unmatched. Germline-derived CDR1 and CDR2 are MGHRA and YSYEKL.

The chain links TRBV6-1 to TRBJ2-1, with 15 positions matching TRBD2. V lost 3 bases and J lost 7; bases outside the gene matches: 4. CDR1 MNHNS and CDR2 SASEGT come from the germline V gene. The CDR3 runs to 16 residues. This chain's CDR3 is CASSETGTSGRNEQFF. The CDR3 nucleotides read TGTGCCAGCAGTGAGACAGGGACTAGCGGGAGGAATGAGCAGTTCTTC.

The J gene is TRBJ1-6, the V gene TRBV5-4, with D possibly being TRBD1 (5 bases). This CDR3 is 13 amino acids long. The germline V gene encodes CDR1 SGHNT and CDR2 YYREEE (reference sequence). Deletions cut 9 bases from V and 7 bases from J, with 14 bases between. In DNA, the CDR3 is TGTGCCACAGGGCAATTTGGGAATTCACCCCTCCACTTT. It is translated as CATGQFGNSPLHF.